Sequencing of this T cell receptor beta chain was carried out in a study of OX40 agonist ivuxolimab in advanced cancers. Study-level information: The mean age was about 57 years, ranging from about 20 to 90, with 80% to 85% of participants male.

Method: immunoSEQ multiplex PCR; TCRdb's copy keeps in-frame clones and lacks some. The sample has about 36,000 clones; around 77% are singletons. This clone was observed a single time. The CDR3 consists of 20 residues. The germline V gene encodes CDR1 SNHLY and CDR2 FYNNEI. Trimming shortened V by 3 bases and J by 0 bases, and 26 bases separated the two germline ends. The V call is TRBV2, the J call TRBJ1-1; possible D gene TRBD1, 5 bases. This TCR derives from an adult with an advanced solid tumor such as melanoma, head and neck, liver or kidney cancer. This material consisted of CD4+ or CD8+ T cells sorted from blood, taken in a trial of the OX40 agonist ivuxolimab. CDR3 DNA sequence: TGTGCCAGCAGTGATTTTAAGGGGATGAGGCAGGGCGCCATGAACACTGAAGCTTTCTTT. Protein sequence: CASSDFKGMRQGAMNTEAFF.